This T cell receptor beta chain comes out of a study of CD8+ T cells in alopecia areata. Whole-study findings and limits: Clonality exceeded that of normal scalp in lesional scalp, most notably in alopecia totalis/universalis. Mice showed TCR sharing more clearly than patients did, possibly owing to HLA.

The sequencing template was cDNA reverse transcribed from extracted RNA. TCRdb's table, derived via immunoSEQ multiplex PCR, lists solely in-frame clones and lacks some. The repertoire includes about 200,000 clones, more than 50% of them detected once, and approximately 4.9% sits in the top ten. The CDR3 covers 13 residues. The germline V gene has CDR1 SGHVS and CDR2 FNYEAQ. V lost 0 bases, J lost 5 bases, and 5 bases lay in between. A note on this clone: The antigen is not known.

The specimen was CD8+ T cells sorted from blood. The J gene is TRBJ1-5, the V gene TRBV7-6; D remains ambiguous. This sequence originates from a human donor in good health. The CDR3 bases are TGTGCCAGCAGCTTAGCGCCTTATCAGCCCCAGCATTTT. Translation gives CASSLAPYQPQHF.